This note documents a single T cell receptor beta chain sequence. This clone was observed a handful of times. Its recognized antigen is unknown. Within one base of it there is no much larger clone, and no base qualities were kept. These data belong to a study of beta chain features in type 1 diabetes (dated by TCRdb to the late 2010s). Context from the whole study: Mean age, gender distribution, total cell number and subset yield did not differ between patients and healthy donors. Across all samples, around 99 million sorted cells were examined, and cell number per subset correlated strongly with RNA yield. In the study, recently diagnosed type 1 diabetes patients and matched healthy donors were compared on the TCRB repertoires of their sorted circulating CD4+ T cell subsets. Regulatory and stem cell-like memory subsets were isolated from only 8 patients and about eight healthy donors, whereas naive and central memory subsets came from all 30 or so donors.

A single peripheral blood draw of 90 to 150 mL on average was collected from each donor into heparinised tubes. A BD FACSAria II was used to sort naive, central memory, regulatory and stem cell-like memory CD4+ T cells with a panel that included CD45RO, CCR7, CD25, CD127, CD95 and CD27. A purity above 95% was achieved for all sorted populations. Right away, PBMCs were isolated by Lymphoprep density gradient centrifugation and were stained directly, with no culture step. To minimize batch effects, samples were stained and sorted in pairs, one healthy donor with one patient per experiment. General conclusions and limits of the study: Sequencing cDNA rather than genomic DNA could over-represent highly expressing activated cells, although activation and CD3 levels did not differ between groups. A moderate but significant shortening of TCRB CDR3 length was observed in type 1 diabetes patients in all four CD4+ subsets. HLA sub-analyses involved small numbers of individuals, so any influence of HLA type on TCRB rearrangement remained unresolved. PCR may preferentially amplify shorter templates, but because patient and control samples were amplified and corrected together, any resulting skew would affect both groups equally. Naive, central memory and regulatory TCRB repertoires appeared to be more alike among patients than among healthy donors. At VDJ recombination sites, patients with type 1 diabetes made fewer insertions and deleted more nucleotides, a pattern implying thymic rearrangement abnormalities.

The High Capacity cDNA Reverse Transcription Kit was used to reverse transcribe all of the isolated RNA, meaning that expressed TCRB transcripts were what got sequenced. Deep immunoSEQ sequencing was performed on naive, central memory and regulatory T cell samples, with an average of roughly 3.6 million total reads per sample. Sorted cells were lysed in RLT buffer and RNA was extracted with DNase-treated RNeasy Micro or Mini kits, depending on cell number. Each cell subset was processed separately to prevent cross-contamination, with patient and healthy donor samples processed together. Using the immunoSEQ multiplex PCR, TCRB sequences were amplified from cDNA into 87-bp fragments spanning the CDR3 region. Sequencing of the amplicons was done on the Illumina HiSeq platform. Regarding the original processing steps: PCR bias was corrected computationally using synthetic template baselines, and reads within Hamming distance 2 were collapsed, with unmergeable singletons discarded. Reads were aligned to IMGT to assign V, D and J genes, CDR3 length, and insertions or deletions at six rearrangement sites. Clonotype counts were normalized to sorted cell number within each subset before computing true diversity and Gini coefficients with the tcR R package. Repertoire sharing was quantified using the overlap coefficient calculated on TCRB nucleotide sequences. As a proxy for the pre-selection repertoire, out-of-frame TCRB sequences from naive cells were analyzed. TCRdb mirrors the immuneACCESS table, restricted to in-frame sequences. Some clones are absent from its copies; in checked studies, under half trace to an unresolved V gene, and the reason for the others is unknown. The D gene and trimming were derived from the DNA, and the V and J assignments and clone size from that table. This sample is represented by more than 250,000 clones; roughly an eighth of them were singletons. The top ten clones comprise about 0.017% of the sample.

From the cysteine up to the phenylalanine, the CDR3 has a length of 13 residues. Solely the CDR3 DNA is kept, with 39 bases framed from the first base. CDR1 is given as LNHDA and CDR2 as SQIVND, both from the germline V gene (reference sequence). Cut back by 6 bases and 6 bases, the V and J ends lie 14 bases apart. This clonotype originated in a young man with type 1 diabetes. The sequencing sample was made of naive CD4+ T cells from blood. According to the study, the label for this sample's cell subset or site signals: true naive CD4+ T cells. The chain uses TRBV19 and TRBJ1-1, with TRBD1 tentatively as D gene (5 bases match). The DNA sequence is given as TGTGCCAGTAGATCAAGGGGCAGCGCTGAAGCTTTCTTT. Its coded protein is CASRSRGSAEAFF.